What follows describes a single T cell receptor beta chain. What it binds is not known. Germline and junction disagree at one end, which may indicate a read error. PCR involved 60 Vbeta and 13 Jbeta primers. Profiled with immunoSEQ multiplex PCR; TCRdb holds only in-frame clones, not every one. In the table there are roughly 150,000 clones, 82% of which are singletons. This sample was included in a study of cytomegalovirus exposure and HLA in healthy donors. Whole-study findings and limits: Earlier analysis found most TCR beta V segments productive about 87% or about 30% of the time. The listing of some 170 TCR beta chains classed them as cytomegalovirus-associated.

Germline assignment: CDR1 SEHNR and CDR2 FQNEAQ (reference sequence). The CDR3 has 16 residues. This TCR was recovered from a male donor in good health and CMV-seronegative. Sequencing input: PBMCs. V gene TRBV7-9 combines with J gene TRBJ2-2; 8 bases map to TRBD2. The CDR3 sequence: CSSSPTSGRNTGELFF. CDR3 in DNA: TGTTCCAGCAGCCCAACTAGCGGCCGGAACACCGGGGAGCTGTTTTTT.